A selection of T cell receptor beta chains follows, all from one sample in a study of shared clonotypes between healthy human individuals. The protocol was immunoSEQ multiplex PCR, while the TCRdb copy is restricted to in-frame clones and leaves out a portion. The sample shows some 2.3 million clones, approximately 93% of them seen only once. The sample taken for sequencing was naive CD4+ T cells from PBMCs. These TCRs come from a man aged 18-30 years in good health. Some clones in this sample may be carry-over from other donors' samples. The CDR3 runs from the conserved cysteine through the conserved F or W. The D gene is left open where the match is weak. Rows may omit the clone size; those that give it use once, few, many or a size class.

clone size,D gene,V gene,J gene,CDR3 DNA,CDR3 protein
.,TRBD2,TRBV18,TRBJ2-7,TGTGCCAGCTCACCCGCGAGCGGGAGCTCTTACGAGCAGTACTTC,CASSPASGSSYEQYF
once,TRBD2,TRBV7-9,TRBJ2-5,TGTGCCAGCAGCCTCAAGGGAGGGGAGACCCAGTACTTC,CASSLKGGETQYF
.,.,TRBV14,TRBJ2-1,TGTGCCAGCAGCCTGACCAGGGCACGGGAACTTGTTGAGCAGTTCTTC,CASSLTRARELVEQFF
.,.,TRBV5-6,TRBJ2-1,TGTGCCAGCAGCCCCCCAGGTTACGGCTCCTACAATGAGCAGTTCTTC,CASSPPGYGSYNEQFF
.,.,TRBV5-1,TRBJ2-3,TGCGCCAGCACTTCTGAGAAGGTCGGGGTTATGGATACGCAGTATTTT,CASTSEKVGVMDTQYF
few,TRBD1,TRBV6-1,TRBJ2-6,TGTGCCGGCGAAACAGGGGGCCTTGGGGCCAACGTCCTGACTTTC,CAGETGGLGANVLTF
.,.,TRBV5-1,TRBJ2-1,TGCGCCAGCAGCTTGTCCGCCGGACCCAATGAGCAGTTCTTC,CASSLSAGPNEQFF
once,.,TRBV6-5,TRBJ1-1,TGTGCCAGCAGCCGAACAGGGAACACTGAAGCTTTCTTT,CASSRTGNTEAFF
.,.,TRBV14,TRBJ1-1,TGTGCCAGCAGCCAAGGGGGGCTCGGAACTGAAGCTTTCTTT,CASSQGGLGTEAFF
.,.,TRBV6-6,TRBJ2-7,TGTGCCAGCAGTTACTCGGTCGTCTACGAGCAGTACTTC,CASSYSVVYEQYF
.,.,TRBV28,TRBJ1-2,TGTGCCAGCAGCCCCCATGGTGAGGACTGCGGCTACACCTTC,CASSPHGEDCGYTF
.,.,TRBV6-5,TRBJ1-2,TGTGCCAGCAGTACCAGAGAAGAATATGGCTACACCTTC,CASSTREEYGYTF
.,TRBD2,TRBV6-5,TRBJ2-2,TGTGCCAGCATCCGGCTAGCGGGAGGGGCCGGGGAGCTGTTTTTT,CASIRLAGGAGELFF
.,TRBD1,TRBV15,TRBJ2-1,TGTGCCACCAGCCGAGCCCGGGGACAGGGTGACAATGAGCAGTTCTTC,CATSRARGQGDNEQFF
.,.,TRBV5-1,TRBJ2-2,TGCGCCAGCAGCAAGGACAGGAACACCGGGGAGCTGTTTTTT,CASSKDRNTGELFF
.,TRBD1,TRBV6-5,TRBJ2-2,TGTGCCAGCAGTAAGGACAGGCCTGACGGGGAGCTGTTTTTT,CASSKDRPDGELFF
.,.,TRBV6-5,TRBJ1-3,TGTGCCAGCAGTTACGCGGACGCTGACTCTGGAAACACCATATATTTT,CASSYADADSGNTIYF
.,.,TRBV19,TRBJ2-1,TGTGCCAGTAGTCATCACTCACAGGGAGACAATGAGCAGTTCTTC,CASSHHSQGDNEQFF
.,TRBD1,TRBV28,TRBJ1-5,TGTGCCAGCAGCCGGAGCAGGGGGCTGGCACAGCCCCAGCATTTT,CASSRSRGLAQPQHF
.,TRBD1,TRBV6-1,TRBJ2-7,TGTGCCAGCAGTGAAAACAGGGGATGGTACGAGCAGTACTTC,CASSENRGWYEQYF
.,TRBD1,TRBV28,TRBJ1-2,TGTGCCAGCAGACGGGACAGCAAAAACTATGGCTACACCTTC,CASRRDSKNYGYTF
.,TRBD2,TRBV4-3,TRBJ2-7,TGCGCCAGCAGCCAAATGCAAGCGGGAGAGTCCTACGAGCAGTACTTC,CASSQMQAGESYEQYF
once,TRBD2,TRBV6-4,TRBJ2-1,TGTGCCAGCAGTGTAGGCGGGAGGGCGAATTACAATGAGCAGTTCTTC,CASSVGGRANYNEQFF
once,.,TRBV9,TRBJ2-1,TGTGCCAGCAGCCTGGCGGGACATTTCGCCTACAATGAGCAGTTCTTC,CASSLAGHFAYNEQFF
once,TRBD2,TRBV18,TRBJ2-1,TGTGCCAGCTCACCGGGACTAGCTCCAAATGAGCAGTTCTTC,CASSPGLAPNEQFF
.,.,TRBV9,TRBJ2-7,TGTGCCAGCAGCGTTCGGGATACACCAGCCTACGAGCAGTACTTC,CASSVRDTPAYEQYF
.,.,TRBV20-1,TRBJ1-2,TGCAGGGGGGGCGGTTGGGGCTACACCTTC,CRGGGWGYTF
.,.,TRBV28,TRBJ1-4,TGTGCCAGCAGTTCAGAACCCTTAGGTGAAAAACTGTTTTTT,CASSSEPLGEKLFF
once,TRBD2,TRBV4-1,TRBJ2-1,TGCGCCAGCAGCCCAAGGTCAGCGGGGGTGCCCTACAATGAGCAGTTCTTC,CASSPRSAGVPYNEQFF
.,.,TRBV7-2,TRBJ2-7,TGTGCCAGCAGCTTAGGCGCCAGGGGATCCTACGAGCAGTACTTC,CASSLGARGSYEQYF
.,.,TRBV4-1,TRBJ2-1,TGCGCCAGCAGCCAAGATAAGGGACGATCCTCCTACAATGAGCAGTTCTTC,CASSQDKGRSSYNEQFF
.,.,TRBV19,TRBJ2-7,TGTGCCAGTAGTAACCCCCCAGGCTTGCAGTACTTC,CASSNPPGLQYF
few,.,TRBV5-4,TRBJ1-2,TGTGCCAGCAGCCTGGGGCGCGATGGCTACACCTTC,CASSLGRDGYTF
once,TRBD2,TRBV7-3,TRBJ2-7,TGTGCCAGCAGCCCAACCGGGGCTAGCGGGATTTACGAGCAGTACTTC,CASSPTGASGIYEQYF
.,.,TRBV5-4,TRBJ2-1,TGTGCCAGCAGCCAGACCACGGGACCCTGCAATGAGCAGTTCTTC,CASSQTTGPCNEQFF
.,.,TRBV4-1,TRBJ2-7,TGCGCCAGCAGCCTAGACCCGGGACCCCCTAACCCCGAGCAGTACTTC,CASSLDPGPPNPEQYF
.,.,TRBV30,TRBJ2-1,TGTGCCTGGAGTGTGATGGGGGGCCCCTACAATGAGCAGTTCTTC,CAWSVMGGPYNEQFF
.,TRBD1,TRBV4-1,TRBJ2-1,TGCGCCAGCAGCCAAGCTGGACAGGGTAAAGGCAATGAGCAGTTCTTC,CASSQAGQGKGNEQFF
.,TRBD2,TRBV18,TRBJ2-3,TGTGCCAGCTCACCCCCTAGCGGAGACCCCACAGATACGCAGTATTTT,CASSPPSGDPTDTQYF
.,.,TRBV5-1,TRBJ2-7,TGCGCCAGCAGCCCCCAGGGTAGCTCCTACGAGCAGTACTTC,CASSPQGSSYEQYF
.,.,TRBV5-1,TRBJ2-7,TGCGCCAGCAGCTTGGTGGGGGGCGAGCAGTACTTC,CASSLVGGEQYF
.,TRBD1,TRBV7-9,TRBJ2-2,TGTGCCAGCAGCGCAAGACAGGGTCGGACCACCGGGGAGCTGTTTTTT,CASSARQGRTTGELFF
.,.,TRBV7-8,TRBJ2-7,TGTGCCAGCAGCTTGCTGACAGTAGCCGAGCAGTACTTC,CASSLLTVAEQYF
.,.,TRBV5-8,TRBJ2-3,TGTGCCAGCAGCCGACAGCCACTTTCGACAGATACGCAGTATTTT,CASSRQPLSTDTQYF
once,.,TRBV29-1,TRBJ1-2,TGCAGCGTTGAAAAGGGCAACTATGGCTACACCTTC,CSVEKGNYGYTF
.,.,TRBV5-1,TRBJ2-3,TGCGCCAGCAGGCTTTACGGAGCTGGGCGGGATACGCAGTATTTT,CASRLYGAGRDTQYF
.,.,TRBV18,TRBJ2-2,TGTGCCAGCTCACCAAGCCATTCGGACACCGGGGAGCTGTTTTTT,CASSPSHSDTGELFF
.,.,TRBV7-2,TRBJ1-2,TGTGCCAGCAGCCCCCTGGCGGGCAGATTGTCAGGGGACACCTTC,CASSPLAGRLSGDTF
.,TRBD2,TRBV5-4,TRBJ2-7,TGTGCCAGCGCTTGGGGGAAGGGGCGGGAGGGCCGGCAGTACTTC,CASAWGKGREGRQYF
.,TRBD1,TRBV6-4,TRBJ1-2,TGTGCCACTCGTCGACAGGGTTTTTACACCTTC,CATRRQGFYTF
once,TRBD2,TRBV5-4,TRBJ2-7,TGTGCCAGCAGCTTTAGCGGGAGGGCTGTCGAGCAGTACTTC,CASSFSGRAVEQYF
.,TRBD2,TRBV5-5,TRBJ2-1,TGTGCCAGCAGCTGGGCACTAGCGGGAGAGTACAATGAGCAGTTCTTC,CASSWALAGEYNEQFF
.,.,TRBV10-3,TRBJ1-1,TGTGCCATCTCCCGAGGGGGGGGTGACACTGAAGCTTTCTTT,CAISRGGGDTEAFF
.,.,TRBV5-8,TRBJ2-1,TGTGCCAGCAGCTTATCGGGCCTCTACAATGAGCAGTTCTTC,CASSLSGLYNEQFF
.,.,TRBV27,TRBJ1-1,TGTGCCAGCAATCCCGGAAGGGGGACTTTGAACACTGAAGCTTTCTTT,CASNPGRGTLNTEAFF
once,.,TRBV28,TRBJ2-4,TGTGCCAGCAGTTTGGCCGACATTCAGTACTTC,CASSLADIQYF
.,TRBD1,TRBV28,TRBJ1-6,TGTGCCAGCAGTCGCGGACAGGGGGGTTCACCCCTCCACTTT,CASSRGQGGSPLHF
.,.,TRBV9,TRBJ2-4,TGTGCCAGCAGCGCGGACACAAGAAAAAACATTCAGTACTTC,CASSADTRKNIQYF
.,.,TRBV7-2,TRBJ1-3,TGTGCCAGCAGCCTTCGGGGGGGCTCTGGAAACACCATATATTTT,CASSLRGGSGNTIYF